This T cell receptor beta chain originates from a study of T cell responses to AZD1222 COVID-19 vaccine. Note on this clone: Its antigen is undetermined.

This table comes from immunoSEQ multiplex PCR, and its TCRdb copy is limited to in-frame clones, with some not included. The sample includes approximately 190,000 clones, 80% to 95% seen only once; the top ten take over 1%. Whole-study results and caveats: Targeting of unmutated variant regions was reportedly seen in nearly half of spike-specific TCRs.

CDR3 length equals 15 residues. Germline CDR1 and CDR2: SGHTA and FQGNSA. V lost 1 base to trimming and J lost 2 bases, with 8 bases between them. The source is an adult in good health. The J gene is TRBJ2-2, the V gene TRBV7-2; the D gene is possibly TRBD1 (6 bases). The sequencing here drew on peripheral blood, taken on day 0 of AZD1222 vaccination. Here the CDR3 reads CASSLGGLNTGELFF. The CDR3 DNA is TGTGCCAGCAGCTTAGGGGGGCTCAACACCGGGGAGCTGTTTTTT.